The T cell receptor beta chain under discussion was sequenced for a study of T-cell reconstitution after alpha-beta-depleted transplantation in children. Germline V gives CDR1 SGHDT, CDR2 YYEEEE. Deletions cut 2 bases from V and 7 bases from J, with 12 bases between. CDR3 size: 13 residues. Unique molecular identifiers were used to barcode this TCRbeta library. TCRdb re-called the PCR reads with MiXCR, one entry per CDR3 protein. The data hold 250,000 to 300,000 distinct CDR3 sequences, with more than 8% observed a single time. The table lists this clonotype with a few counts. This receptor was taken from a human donor who donated a stem cell graft to a child with SCID. The V and J genes are TRBV5-6 and TRBJ1-1; a weak D match, TRBD1 (6 bases). Sequenced here: PBMCs from the stem cell graft donor, sampled from the stem cell graft. For the CDR3, the DNA is TGTGCCAGCAGCTTCACAGGGAGGAATGAAGCTTTCTTT. Its translation: CASSFTGRNEAFF.